The next 9 T cell receptor beta chains were all read from a single sample in a study of regulatory T cells in long-lasting Graves disease (dated by TCRdb to the early 2020s). Libraries were constructed by multiplex PCR. The data were produced on an Illumina HiSeq 4000. To build TCR beta libraries, CDR3 regions were amplified by Arm-PCR using iRepertoire HTBI primers. Using fastp trimming at Q25 and MiXCR clonotype assembly, TCRdb reanalyzed the public sequencing data and kept in-frame beta chains. Duplicate CDR3 protein sequences are folded into a single record with the most common DNA and genes. The sample records around 250,000 distinct CDR3 sequences, 15% to 20% of which are singletons. Of the sample, 14% falls within the top ten clones. This sample's time point label indicates: newly diagnosed GD, antithyroid drugs for less than 3 months. For both TCR sequencing and RNA sequencing, RNA was extracted from PBMCs using TRIzol.

These records were also assigned to another study, of T cells in Graves' hyperthyroidism and ophthalmopathy.

The starting material was peripheral blood mononuclear cells (PBMCs), obtained at new diagnosis, from a patient treated with antithyroid drugs. These TCRs come from a woman in her twenties or thirties with Graves disease. Donor details come from another sample of the same person, matched by shared clones.

This clonotype was recorded many times. The chain is built from TRBV5-6 and TRBJ1-1; the D gene is possibly TRBD1 (5 bases). Germline CDR1 reads SGHDT; CDR2 reads YYEEEE. The CDR3 is 16 residues long. Trimming left V 2 bases short and J 0 bases short, with 14 bases between. The CDR3 coding sequence is TGTGCCAGCAGCTTCTCCCCGGGACTGCTGAACACTGAAGCTTTCTTT. Amino acid sequence: CASSFSPGLLNTEAFF.

This clonotype was recorded at least ten times. Its ends do not fully match the called genes, so a read error is possible. The chain joins TRBV5-5 to TRBJ1-6; D remains ambiguous. The CDR3 has 14 amino acids. CDR1 is SGHKS and CDR2 is YYEKEE in the germline V gene (reference sequence). CDR3 bases: TGCGCCAGCAGCTTGGAACAGAATAATTCACCCCTCCACTTT. Protein product: CASSLEQNNSPLHF.

J is TRBJ2-5 and V is TRBV29-1, with 15 positions matching TRBD2. The V and J ends lost 3 bases and 0 bases, in that order; junction bases with no gene match: 5. CDR1 and CDR2 from the germline V gene are SQVTM and ANQGSEA. The CDR3 length is 17 residues. CDR3 sequence (DNA): TGCAGCGTTGAGGGACTAGCGGGGGGCCGGTACCAAGAGACCCAGTACTTC. This translates into CSVEGLAGGRYQETQYF.

This clonotype showed up many times. The V call is TRBV28, the J call TRBJ1-4; 8 bases are a match to TRBD1. V lost 4 bases, J lost 8 bases, and 9 bases stayed unmatched. Germline lookup yields CDR1 MDHEN and CDR2 SYDVKM. This CDR3 spans 15 amino acids. The CDR3 loop reads CASSSLQGAGEKLFF. The DNA for the CDR3 is TGTGCCAGCAGTTCTCTCCAGGGGGCGGGAGAAAAACTGTTTTTT.

At least ten counts were recorded for this clonotype. The chain combines TRBV19 with TRBJ1-6; no reliable D call. Germline loops: CDR1 LNHDA, CDR2 SQIVND (reference sequence). V was cut by 5 bases and J by 11 bases, with 16 bases left in between. This CDR3 comprises 14 residues. CDR3 bases: TGTGCCAGTAGTCTAACCGAACGATGGACACCCCTCCACTTT. It is translated as CASSLTERWTPLHF.

The chain links TRBV2 to TRBJ1-1, with 7 bases identical to TRBD1. The CDR3 has 14 residues. V lost 9 bases, J lost 0 bases, and 7 bases stayed unmatched. Germline V gives CDR1 SNHLY, CDR2 FYNNEI. The CDR3, as DNA: TGTGCCAGACTACAGGGGAAGGTGAACACTGAAGCTTTCTTT. It yields the protein CARLQGKVNTEAFF.

This clonotype was detected many times. The chain joins TRBV12-3 or TRBV12-4 to TRBJ2-3; tentatively, D is TRBD1 or TRBD2 (5 bases each). Trimming took 3 bases from V and 6 from J, leaving 16 bases between them. CDR3 size: 15 residues. CDR3 amino acids: CASSFSGTGSDTQYF. The CDR3 region has the DNA TGTGCCAGCAGTTTTTCAGGGACGGGCTCGGATACGCAGTATTTT.

The gene calls are TRBV12-3 or TRBV12-4 and TRBJ2-1; possibly TRBD2 for D (7 bases). The CDR3 has 14 residues. The V gene lost 3 bases and the J gene lost 7 bases, with 13 bases spanning the gap. CDR3 DNA: TGTGCCAGCAGTTTCGACGGGGGGCTAAATGAGCAGTTCTTC. It encodes CASSFDGGLNEQFF.

This clonotype has at least ten counts. The V and J genes are TRBV20-1 and TRBJ2-7; 8 bases line up with TRBD2. V shed 6 bases, J shed 6 bases, and the junction held 19 bases outside the gene matches. Germline loops: CDR1 DFQATT, CDR2 SNEGSKA (reference sequence). The CDR3 length is 16 residues. The CDR3 nucleotides read TGCAGTGCGGCTACGCGGAGGGAGCGGGGGCGCTTCGAGCAGTACTTC. It specifies CSAATRRERGRFEQYF.